The source of this T cell receptor beta chain is a study of STAT5B mutations in CD4+ large granular lymphocyte leukemia. Buffy coats from healthy blood donors served as controls. CDR3 length: 14 residues. Looked up from germline, CDR1 is SGDLS and CDR2 is YYNGEE. With 2 bases clipped from V and 9 bases from J, the junction kept 7 bases outside the gene matches. Original data processing: The detection floor for productive clonotype frequency was 2.59 x 10-5. Produced via immunoSEQ multiplex PCR; TCRdb's table is partial and in-frame only. The V and J calls and clone size were taken over from that table, and D and trimming were inferred from the DNA. This table holds 48,000 or so clones, about three quarters found once.

This sequence was found in a human donor in good health. The chain joins TRBV9 to TRBJ2-3, with 9 bases identical to TRBD2. The sample was CD4+ T cells from blood buffy coats. The CDR3 DNA follows: TGTGCCAGCAGCGTCTCCGGGACTAGCTACACGCAGTATTTT. Amino acid sequence: CASSVSGTSYTQYF.